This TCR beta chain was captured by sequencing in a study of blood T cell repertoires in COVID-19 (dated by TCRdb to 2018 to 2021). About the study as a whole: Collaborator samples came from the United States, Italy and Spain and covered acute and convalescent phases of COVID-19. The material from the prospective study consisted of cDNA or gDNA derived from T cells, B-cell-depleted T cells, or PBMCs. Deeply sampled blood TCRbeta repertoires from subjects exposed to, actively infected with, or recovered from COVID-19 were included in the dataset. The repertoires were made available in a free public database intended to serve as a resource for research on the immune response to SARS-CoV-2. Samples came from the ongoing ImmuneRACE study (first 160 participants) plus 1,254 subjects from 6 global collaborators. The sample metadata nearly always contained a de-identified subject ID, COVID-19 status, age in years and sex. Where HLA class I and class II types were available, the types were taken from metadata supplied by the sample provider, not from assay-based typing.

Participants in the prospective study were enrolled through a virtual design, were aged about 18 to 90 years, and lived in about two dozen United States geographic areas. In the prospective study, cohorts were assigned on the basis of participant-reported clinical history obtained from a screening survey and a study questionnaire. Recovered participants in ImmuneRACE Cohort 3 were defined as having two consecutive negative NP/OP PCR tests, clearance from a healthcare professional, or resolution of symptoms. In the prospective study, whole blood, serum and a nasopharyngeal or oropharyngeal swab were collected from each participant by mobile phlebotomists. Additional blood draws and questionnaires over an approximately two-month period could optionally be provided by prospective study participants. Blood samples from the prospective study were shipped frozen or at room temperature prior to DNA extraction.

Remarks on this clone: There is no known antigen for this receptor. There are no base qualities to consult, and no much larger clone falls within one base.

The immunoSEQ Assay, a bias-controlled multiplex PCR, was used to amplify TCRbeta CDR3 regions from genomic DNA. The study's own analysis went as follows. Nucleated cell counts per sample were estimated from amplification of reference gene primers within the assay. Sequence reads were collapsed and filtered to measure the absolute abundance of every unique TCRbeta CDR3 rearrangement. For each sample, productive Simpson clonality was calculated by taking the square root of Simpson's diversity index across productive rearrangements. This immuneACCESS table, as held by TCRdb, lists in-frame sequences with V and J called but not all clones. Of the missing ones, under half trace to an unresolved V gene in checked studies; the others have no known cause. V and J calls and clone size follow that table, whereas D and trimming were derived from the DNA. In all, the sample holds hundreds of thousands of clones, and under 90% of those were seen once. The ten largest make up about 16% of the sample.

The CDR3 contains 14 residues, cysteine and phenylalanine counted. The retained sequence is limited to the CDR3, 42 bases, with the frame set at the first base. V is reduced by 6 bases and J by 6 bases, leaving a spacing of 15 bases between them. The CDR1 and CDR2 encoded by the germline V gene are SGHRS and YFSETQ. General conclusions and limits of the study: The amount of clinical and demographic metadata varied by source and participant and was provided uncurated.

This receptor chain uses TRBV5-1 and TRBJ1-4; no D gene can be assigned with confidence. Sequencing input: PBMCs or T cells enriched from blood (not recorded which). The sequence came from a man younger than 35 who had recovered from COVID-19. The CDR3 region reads CASKIQERDEKLFF. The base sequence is TGCGCCAGCAAAATCCAGGAGAGGGATGAAAAACTGTTTTTT.